A single sample is the source of the 19 T cell receptor beta chains below, sequenced in a study of technical replicates of blood from a handful of donors (dated by TCRdb to about 2017). The library was obtained by the immunoSEQ multiplex PCR assay. TCRdb provides this immuneACCESS table in a form limited to in-frame rearrangements. Some clones are lacking; in checked studies, under half of them reflect an unresolved V gene, and why the rest are absent is not known. This sample is represented by fewer than 90,000 clones; approximately 94% of them were singletons. The ten largest clones take up about 0.4% of the sample. Sequencing input: T cells isolated from PBMCs. The receptors stem from a human donor in good health.

This chain joins TRBV7-9 and TRBJ2-7; tentative D call: TRBD2 (5 bases). Trimming shortened V by 8 bases and J by 5 bases, and 13 bases separated the two germline ends. The CDR3 is 12 amino acids. Germline V gene sequence: CDR1 SEHNR, CDR2 FQNEAQ (reference sequence). CDR3 sequence reads: CASGSFAHEQYF. The CDR3 coding sequence is TGTGCCAGCGGGAGTTTCGCCCACGAGCAGTACTTC.

The V gene is TRBV5-1, the J gene TRBJ2-2, with D possibly matching TRBD1 (6 bases). The germline CDR1 and CDR2 sequences are SGHRS and YFSETQ. V was pared by 3 bases and J by 0 bases, with 12 bases between. CDR3 length: 16 amino acids. Here the CDR3 DNA reads TGCGCCAGCAGCTCTACAGGGTTTTCGAACACCGGGGAGCTGTTTTTT. It translates to CASSSTGFSNTGELFF.

The CDR3 reads CASRLRENTEAFF. CDR3 DNA: TGTGCCAGCAGGCTACGGGAGAACACTGAAGCTTTCTTT. The chain carries TRBV2 and TRBJ1-1; D not certain. V shed 6 bases and J shed 1 base, with 9 bases lying between them. CDR3 length: 13 residues. Germline V gives CDR1 SNHLY, CDR2 FYNNEI.

V usage is TRBV5-1 and J usage is TRBJ2-3; D possibly corresponds to TRBD2 (5 bases). The CDR3 spans 14 residues. V lost 3 bases to trimming and J lost 5 bases, with 13 bases between them. CDR1 is SGHRS and CDR2 is YFSETQ in the germline V gene. The CDR3 loop is CASSSPSRVDTQYF. For the CDR3, the DNA is TGCGCCAGCAGCTCCCCCTCGCGGGTAGATACGCAGTATTTT.

This rearrangement joins TRBV4-3 to TRBJ2-3, with D perhaps matching TRBD1 (7 bases). This CDR3 is built from 16 residues. Trimming shortened V by 0 bases and J by 1 base, and 11 bases separated the two germline ends. Germline assignment: CDR1 LGHNA and CDR2 YSLEER. The CDR3 spells CASSQDQGEGTDTQYF. Written as DNA, the CDR3 is TGCGCCAGCAGCCAAGATCAGGGGGAGGGCACAGATACGCAGTATTTT.

V usage is TRBV19 and J usage is TRBJ1-2; D is ambiguous. This CDR3 contains 11 residues. Trimming removed 6 bases from V and 7 bases from J, with 9 bases in between. Germline CDR1 reads LNHDA; CDR2 reads SQIVND (reference sequence). The CDR3 is CASSGVPGYTF. The DNA of the CDR3 is TGTGCCAGTAGCGGGGTCCCTGGCTACACCTTC.

This clone came up once. The CDR3 sequence is CSVDTLAQETQYF. The CDR3 region has the DNA TGCAGCGTTGATACCTTGGCTCAAGAGACCCAGTACTTC. This chain uses TRBV29-1 with TRBJ2-5, with D unclear. Trimming shortened V by 3 bases and J by 2 bases, and 10 bases separated the two germline ends. The CDR3 sequence is 13 residues long. Germline-derived CDR1 and CDR2 are SQVTM and ANQGSEA.

This chain uses TRBV7-9 with TRBJ2-3; tentative D call: TRBD1 (5 bases). CDR3 length: 14 amino acids. Per the germline V gene, CDR1 is SEHNR and CDR2 is FQNEAQ (reference sequence). The V end was cut by 11 bases, the J end by 1 base, with 16 bases between. CDR3 sequence (DNA): TGTGCCGGGGCTCGGGTGCCTGGCACAGATACGCAGTATTTT. Translated, it gives CAGARVPGTDTQYF. Based on the CDR3 plus reference TRBV7-9 and TRBJ2-3, the full variable domain is DTGVSQNPRHKITKRGQNVTFRCDPISEHNRLYWYRQTLGQGPEFLTYFQNEAQLEKSRLLSDRFSAERPKGSFSTLEIQRTEQGDSAMYLCAGARVPGTDTQYFGPGTRLTVL.

The chain combines TRBV9 with TRBJ2-2; 7 bases map to TRBD2. V lost 0 bases, J lost 6 bases, and 8 bases stayed unmatched. This CDR3 is 16 amino acids long. The germline gives CDR1 SGDLS, CDR2 YYNGEE. CDR3 sequence (DNA): TGTGCCAGCAGCGTAGACCGGGACTACAGGTCCGGGGAGCTGTTTTTT. Translating gives CASSVDRDYRSGELFF.

This clone was detected a few times. CDR3 loop: CASSLLGTYEQYF. CDR3 nucleotides: TGTGCCAGCAGCCTTCTCGGTACCTACGAGCAGTACTTC. The chain joins TRBV4-2 to TRBJ2-7, with no clear D. The CDR3 is 13 amino acids. Germline V gene sequence: CDR1 LGHNA, CDR2 YNFKEQ. V lost 4 bases and J lost 2, with 9 bases in between.

V gene TRBV7-9 combines with J gene TRBJ1-5, with a tentative D call TRBD1 (6 bases). Per the germline V gene, CDR1 is SEHNR and CDR2 is FQNEAQ (reference sequence). V lost 5 bases and J lost 4, with 15 bases in between. This CDR3 region has 15 residues. Here the CDR3 reads CASSAAGGPNQPQHF. In DNA, the CDR3 is TGTGCCAGCAGCGCAGCGGGGGGCCCTAATCAGCCCCAGCATTTT.

This clone was observed a few times. This sequence joins TRBV10-1 and TRBJ1-5, with D unclear. Per germline, CDR1 WNHNN and CDR2 SYGVQD (reference sequence). CDR3 length equals 12 residues. Trimming cost V 2 bases and J 6 bases, with 5 bases left between them. DNA for the CDR3: TGCGCCAGCAGTGAGACGGGTCAGCCCCAGCATTTT. Amino acid sequence: CASSETGQPQHF.

The chain couples TRBV7-9 to TRBJ2-5; 7 nucleotides align to TRBD1. CDR1 is SEHNR, CDR2 FQNEAQ, per germline (reference sequence). V dropped 0 bases and J dropped 0; count of bases not matched to a gene: 1. The CDR3 has 15 amino acids. The CDR3 bases are TGTGCCAGCAGCTTAGCAGGGGGCTACCAAGAGACCCAGTACTTC. It codes for CASSLAGGYQETQYF. The variable domain in full, completed from reference TRBV7-9 and TRBJ2-5, reads DTGVSQNPRHKITKRGQNVTFRCDPISEHNRLYWYRQTLGQGPEFLTYFQNEAQLEKSRLLSDRFSAERPKGSFSTLEIQRTEQGDSAMYLCASSLAGGYQETQYFGPGTRLLVL.

This clone is a singleton in its sample. V gene TRBV12-5 combines with J gene TRBJ1-1; TRBD1 aligns across 8 bases. Looked up from germline, CDR1 is LGHNT and CDR2 is FRNRAP. The CDR3 has 14 residues. V gave up 7 bases and J gave up 1 base; unmatched junction bases: 5. CDR3 in DNA: TGTGCTAGTGCCCCCGGACAGGGGAACACTGAAGCTTTCTTT. This translates into CASAPGQGNTEAFF.

As concerns this clone: The sample has other DNA sequences that encode this CDR3 too. The chain joins TRBV27 to TRBJ1-2, with 7 positions matching TRBD1. This CDR3 is built from 16 residues. J was trimmed by 0 bases and V by 9 bases; bases with no gene match: 13. Germline CDR1 MNHEY, CDR2 SMNVEV (reference sequence). CDR3 region: CASSISWDRANYGYTF. The CDR3 bases are TGTGCCAGTAGTATCAGCTGGGACAGAGCTAACTATGGCTACACCTTC.

This clone was found once. The J gene is TRBJ1-3, the V gene TRBV5-1; possible D gene TRBD1, 5 bases. The CDR3 extends over 16 amino acids. Per germline, CDR1 SGHRS and CDR2 YFSETQ. V lost 0 bases and J 1 base, leaving 11 bases between the germline ends. This chain's CDR3 is CASSLETVRSGNTIYF. As DNA, the CDR3 is TGCGCCAGCAGCTTGGAGACAGTTAGGTCTGGAAACACCATATATTTT. The full variable domain, in which reference TRBV5-1 and TRBJ1-3 provide the parts outside the CDR3, is KAGVTQTPRYLIKTRGQQVTLSCSPISGHRSVSWYQQTPGQGLQFLFEYFSETQRNKGNFPGRFSGRQFSNSRSEMNVSTLELGDSALYLCASSLETVRSGNTIYFGEGSWLTVV.

This sequence joins TRBV19 and TRBJ1-4, with D perhaps TRBD1 (6 bases). The CDR3 has 14 residues. Trimming stripped 9 bases from V and 3 bases from J, with 14 bases between. Germline lookup yields CDR1 LNHDA and CDR2 SQIVND (reference sequence). DNA of the CDR3: TGTGCCAGCAGGACAGAAGGACCTAATGAAAAACTGTTTTTT. This codes for CASRTEGPNEKLFF.

The chain recombines TRBV19 with TRBJ2-1; 7 bases are shared with TRBD2. Germline V gives CDR1 LNHDA, CDR2 SQIVND (reference sequence). V lost 3 bases, J lost 7 bases, and 12 bases stayed unmatched. CDR3 length: 16 amino acids. The CDR3 reads CASSIGRERGRNEQFF. The CDR3 nucleotides read TGTGCCAGTAGTATTGGGCGGGAGAGGGGTCGGAATGAGCAGTTCTTC.

The chain couples TRBV25-1 to TRBJ1-2, with D uncertain. The CDR3 loop spans 13 amino acids. Between the trimmed V and J ends, which lost 1 base and 1 base, there was a span of 4 bases. The germline V gene has CDR1 MGHDK and CDR2 SYGVNS. CDR3 in amino acids: CASSESFNYGYTF. Here the CDR3 DNA reads TGTGCCAGCAGTGAATCCTTTAACTATGGCTACACCTTC.